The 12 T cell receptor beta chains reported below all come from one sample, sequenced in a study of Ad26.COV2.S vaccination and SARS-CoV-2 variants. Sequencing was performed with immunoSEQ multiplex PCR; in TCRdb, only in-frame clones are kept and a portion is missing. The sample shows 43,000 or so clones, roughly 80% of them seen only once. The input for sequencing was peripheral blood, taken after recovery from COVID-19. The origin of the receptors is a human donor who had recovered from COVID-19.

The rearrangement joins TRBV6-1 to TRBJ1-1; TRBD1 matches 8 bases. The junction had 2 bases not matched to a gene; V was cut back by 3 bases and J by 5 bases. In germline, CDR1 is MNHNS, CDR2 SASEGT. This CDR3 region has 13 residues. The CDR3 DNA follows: TGTGCCAGCAGTGAGGGGACAGGTACTGAAGCTTTCTTT. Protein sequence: CASSEGTGTEAFF.

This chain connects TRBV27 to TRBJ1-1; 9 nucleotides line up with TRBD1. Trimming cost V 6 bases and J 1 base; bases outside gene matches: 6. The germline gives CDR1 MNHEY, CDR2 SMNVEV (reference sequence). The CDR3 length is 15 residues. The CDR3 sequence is CASREGTGKNTEAFF. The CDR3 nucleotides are TGTGCCAGCAGGGAGGGGACAGGGAAGAACACTGAAGCTTTCTTT.

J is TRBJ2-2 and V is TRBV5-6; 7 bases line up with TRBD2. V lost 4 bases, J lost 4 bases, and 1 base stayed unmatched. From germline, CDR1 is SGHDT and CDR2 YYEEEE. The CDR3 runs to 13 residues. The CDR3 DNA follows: TGTGCCAGCAGCCCGGGGGGCACCGGGGAGCTGTTTTTT. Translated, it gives CASSPGGTGELFF.

CDR3 nucleotide sequence: TGTGCCACACAATTTACCGGGGAGCTGTTTTTT. Translation gives CATQFTGELFF. The chain employs TRBV24-1 and TRBJ2-2; D not resolved. CDR3 size: 11 residues. Per the germline V gene, CDR1 is KGHDR and CDR2 is SFDVKD. Trimming shortened V by 10 bases and J by 5 bases, and 7 bases separated the two germline ends.

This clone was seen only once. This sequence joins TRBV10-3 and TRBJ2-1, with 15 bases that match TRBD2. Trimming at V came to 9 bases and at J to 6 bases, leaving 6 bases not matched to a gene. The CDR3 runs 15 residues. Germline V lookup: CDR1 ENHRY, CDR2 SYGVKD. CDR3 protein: CAIGLAGGPTNEQFF. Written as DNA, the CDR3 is TGTGCCATTGGACTAGCGGGAGGGCCGACCAATGAGCAGTTCTTC.

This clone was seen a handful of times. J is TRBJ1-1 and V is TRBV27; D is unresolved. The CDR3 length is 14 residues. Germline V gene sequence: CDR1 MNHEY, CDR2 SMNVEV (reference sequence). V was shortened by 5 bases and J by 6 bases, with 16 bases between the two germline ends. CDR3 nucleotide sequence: TGTGCCAGCAGTATAATTCAGGCGGCCCCTGAAGCTTTCTTT. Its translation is CASSIIQAAPEAFF.

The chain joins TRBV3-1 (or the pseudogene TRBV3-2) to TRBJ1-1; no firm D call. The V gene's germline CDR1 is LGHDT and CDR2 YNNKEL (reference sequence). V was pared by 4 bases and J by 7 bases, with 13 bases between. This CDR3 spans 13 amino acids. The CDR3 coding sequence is TGTGCCAGCAGCCTCCGGCCGGGGATTGAAGCTTTCTTT. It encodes CASSLRPGIEAFF.

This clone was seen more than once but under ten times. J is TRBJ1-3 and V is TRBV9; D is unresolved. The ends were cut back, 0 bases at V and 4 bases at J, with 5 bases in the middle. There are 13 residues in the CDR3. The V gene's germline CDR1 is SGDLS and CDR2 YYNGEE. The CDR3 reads CASSVEGGNTIYF. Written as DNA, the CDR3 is TGTGCCAGCAGCGTAGAGGGAGGAAACACCATATATTTT.

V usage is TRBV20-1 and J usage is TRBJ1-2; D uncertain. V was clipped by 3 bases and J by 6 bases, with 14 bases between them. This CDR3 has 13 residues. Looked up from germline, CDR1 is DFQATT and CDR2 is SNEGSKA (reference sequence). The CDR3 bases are TGCAGTGCTAGTCAAGGGTCTGCTAATGGCTACACCTTC. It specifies CSASQGSANGYTF.

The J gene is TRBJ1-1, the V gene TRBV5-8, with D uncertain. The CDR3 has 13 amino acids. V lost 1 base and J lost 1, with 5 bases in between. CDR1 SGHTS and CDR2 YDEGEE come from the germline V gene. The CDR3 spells CASSLLRNTEAFF. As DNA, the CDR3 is TGTGCCAGCAGCTTGCTGAGGAACACTGAAGCTTTCTTT.

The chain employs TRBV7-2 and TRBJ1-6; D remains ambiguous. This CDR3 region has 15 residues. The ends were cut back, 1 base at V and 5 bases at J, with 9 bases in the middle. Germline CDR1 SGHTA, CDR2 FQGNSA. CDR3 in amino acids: CASSLVAANNSPLHF. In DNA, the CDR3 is TGTGCCAGCAGCTTAGTAGCAGCCAATAATTCACCCCTCCACTTT.

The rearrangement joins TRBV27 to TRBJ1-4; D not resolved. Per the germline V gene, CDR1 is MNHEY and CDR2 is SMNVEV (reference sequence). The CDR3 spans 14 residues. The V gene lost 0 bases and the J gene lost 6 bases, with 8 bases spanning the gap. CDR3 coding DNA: TGTGCCAGCAGTTTATCGGTGAGGGATGAAAAACTGTTTTTT. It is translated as CASSLSVRDEKLFF.